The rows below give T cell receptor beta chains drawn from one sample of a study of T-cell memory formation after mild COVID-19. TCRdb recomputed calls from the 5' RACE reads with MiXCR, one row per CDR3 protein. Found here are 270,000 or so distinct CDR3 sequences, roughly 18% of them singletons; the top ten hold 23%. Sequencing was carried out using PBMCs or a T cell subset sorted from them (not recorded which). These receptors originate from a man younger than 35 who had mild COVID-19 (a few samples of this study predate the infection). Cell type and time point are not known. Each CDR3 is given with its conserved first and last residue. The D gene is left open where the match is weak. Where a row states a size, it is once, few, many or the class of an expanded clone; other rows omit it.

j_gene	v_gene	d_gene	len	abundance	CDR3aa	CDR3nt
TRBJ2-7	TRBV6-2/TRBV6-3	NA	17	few	CASSYSISALEGPEQYF	TGTGCCAGCAGTTACTCGATCTCGGCTCTAGAGGGCCCCGAGCAGTACTTC
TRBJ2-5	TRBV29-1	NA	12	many	CSVGQHQETQYF	TGCAGCGTTGGACAGCACCAAGAGACCCAGTACTTC
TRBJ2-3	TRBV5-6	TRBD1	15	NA	CASSYWTGSTDTQYF	TGTGCCAGCAGCTACTGGACAGGGAGCACAGATACGCAGTATTTT
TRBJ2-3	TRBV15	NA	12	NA	CATSRDRGTQYF	TGTGCCACCAGCAGAGATCGGGGGACGCAGTATTTT
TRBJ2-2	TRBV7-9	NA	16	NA	CASSSVPGPETGELFF	TGTGCCAGCAGCTCTGTACCGGGACCCGAAACCGGGGAGCTGTTTTTT
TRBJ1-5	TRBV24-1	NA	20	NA	CATTNGPRGGGQTGYQPQHF	TGTGCCACCACCAATGGTCCTCGAGGGGGAGGTCAAACGGGATATCAGCCCCAGCATTTT
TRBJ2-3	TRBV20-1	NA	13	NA	CSPRALVRDTQYF	TGCAGCCCCCGCGCCCTTGTACGCGATACGCAGTATTTT
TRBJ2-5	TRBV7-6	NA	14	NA	CASSLTTIQETQYF	TGTGCCAGCAGCTTGACGACGATCCAAGAGACCCAGTACTTC
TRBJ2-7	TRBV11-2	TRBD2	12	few	CASSLGGGHLYF	TGTGCCAGCAGCTTAGGCGGGGGGCATCTGTACTTC
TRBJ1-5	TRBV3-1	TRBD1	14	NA	CASSQAGGHQPQHF	TGTGCCAGCAGCCAAGCAGGGGGCCATCAGCCCCAGCATTTT
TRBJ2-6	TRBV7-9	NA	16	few	CASSPSGGTGANVLTF	TGTGCCAGCAGCCCCAGTGGGGGGACTGGGGCCAACGTCCTGACTTTC
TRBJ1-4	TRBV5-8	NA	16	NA	CASSLGYWGTNEKLFF	TGTGCCAGCAGCTTGGGGTACTGGGGAACTAATGAAAAACTGTTTTTT
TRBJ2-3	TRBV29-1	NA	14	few	CSVRGGPYTDTQYF	TGCAGCGTTCGTGGGGGCCCTTACACAGATACGCAGTATTTT
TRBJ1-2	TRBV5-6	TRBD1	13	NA	CASRQGPHYGYTF	TGTGCCAGCAGACAGGGGCCTCACTATGGCTACACCTTC
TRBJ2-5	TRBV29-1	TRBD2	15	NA	CSVERGGRVQETQYF	TGCAGCGTTGAGCGGGGGGGCCGGGTACAAGAGACCCAGTACTTC
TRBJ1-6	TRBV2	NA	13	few	CASSEGWNSPLHF	TGTGCCAGCAGTGAAGGCTGGAATTCACCCCTCCACTTT
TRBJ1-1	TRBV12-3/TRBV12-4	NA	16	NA	CASSLGSGRALTEAFF	TGTGCCAGCAGTTTAGGATCAGGCAGGGCTTTGACTGAAGCTTTCTTT
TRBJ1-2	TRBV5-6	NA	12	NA	CASSLTDYGYTF	TGTGCCAGCAGCTTGACAGACTATGGCTACACCTTC
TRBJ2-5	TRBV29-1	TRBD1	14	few	CSVGETGVGETQYF	TGCAGCGTTGGAGAGACAGGGGTTGGAGAGACCCAGTACTTC
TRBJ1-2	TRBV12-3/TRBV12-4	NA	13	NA	CASRPGSNYGYTF	TGTGCCAGCAGACCGGGATCTAACTATGGCTACACCTTC
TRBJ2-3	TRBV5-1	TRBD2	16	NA	CASSSSPRGGRDTQYF	TGCGCCAGCAGTTCCTCCCCGCGGGGGGGCCGGGATACGCAGTATTTT
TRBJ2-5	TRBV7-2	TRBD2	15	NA	CASRPRGGRGETQYF	TGTGCCAGCAGACCTCGCGGGGGGAGGGGAGAGACCCAGTACTTC
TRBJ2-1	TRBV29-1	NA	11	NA	CSVEFDNEQFF	TGCAGCGTTGAATTCGACAATGAGCAGTTCTTC
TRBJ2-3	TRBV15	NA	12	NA	CATSSLADTQYF	TGTGCCACCAGCAGTTTAGCTGATACGCAGTATTTT
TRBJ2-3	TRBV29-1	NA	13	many	CSVNVGSTDTQYF	TGCAGCGTTAACGTGGGGAGCACAGATACGCAGTATTTT
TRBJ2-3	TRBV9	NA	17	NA	CASSVGGALPGADTQYF	TGTGCCAGCAGCGTGGGGGGGGCGCTCCCCGGGGCAGATACGCAGTATTTT
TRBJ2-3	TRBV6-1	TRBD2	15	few	CASSMTAGGKDTQYF	TGTGCCAGCAGCATGACAGCGGGGGGGAAAGATACGCAGTATTTT
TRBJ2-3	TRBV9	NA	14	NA	CASGGGAGADTQYF	TGTGCCAGCGGAGGGGGGGCCGGCGCAGATACGCAGTATTTT
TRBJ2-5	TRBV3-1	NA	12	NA	CASSTQGGTQYF	TGTGCCAGCAGCACCCAAGGGGGGACCCAGTACTTC
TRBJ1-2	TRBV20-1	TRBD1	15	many	CSARERTGGLGGYTF	TGCAGTGCTAGAGAAAGGACAGGGGGCCTGGGTGGCTACACCTTC
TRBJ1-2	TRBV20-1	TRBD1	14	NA	CSAREDRGLRGYTF	TGCAGTGCTAGAGAGGACAGGGGGCTTCGTGGCTACACCTTC
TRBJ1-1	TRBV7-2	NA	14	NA	CASSLALRGTEAFF	TGTGCCAGCAGCTTGGCTCTTCGGGGCACTGAAGCTTTCTTT
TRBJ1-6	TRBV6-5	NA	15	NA	CASSYSGGVNSPLHF	TGTGCCAGCAGTTACTCGGGGGGGGTGAATTCACCCCTCCACTTT
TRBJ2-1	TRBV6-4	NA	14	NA	CASSDSGGHNEQFF	TGTGCCAGCAGTGACTCAGGCGGGCACAATGAGCAGTTCTTC
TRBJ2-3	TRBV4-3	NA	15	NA	CASSQDRDSTDTQYF	TGCGCCAGCAGCCAAGATCGGGACAGCACAGATACGCAGTATTTT
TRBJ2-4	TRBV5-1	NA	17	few	CASSSGEWEGAKNIQYF	TGCGCCAGCAGCTCGGGGGAGTGGGAAGGGGCCAAAAACATTCAGTACTTC
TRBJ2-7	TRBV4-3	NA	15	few	CASSQAWDPYHEQYF	TGCGCCAGCAGCCAAGCATGGGACCCTTATCACGAGCAGTACTTC
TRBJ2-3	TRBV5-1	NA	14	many	CASSSGESTDTQYF	TGCGCCAGCAGCTCGGGGGAAAGCACAGATACGCAGTATTTT
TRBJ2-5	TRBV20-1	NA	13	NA	CSASGNRKETQYF	TGCAGTGCTAGCGGGAATAGGAAAGAGACCCAGTACTTC
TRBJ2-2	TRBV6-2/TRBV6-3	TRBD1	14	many	CASISGTGIGELFF	TGTGCCAGCATCTCCGGGACAGGGATCGGGGAGCTGTTTTTT
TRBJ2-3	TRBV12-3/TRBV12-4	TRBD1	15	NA	CASTLDRVGTDTQYF	TGTGCCAGCACCCTCGACAGGGTTGGCACAGATACGCAGTATTTT
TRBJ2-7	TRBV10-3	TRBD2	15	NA	CAISEIPGGSYEQYF	TGTGCCATCAGTGAGATCCCCGGGGGGTCCTACGAGCAGTACTTC
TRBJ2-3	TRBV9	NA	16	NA	CASSPRTGADPDTQYF	TGTGCCAGCAGCCCCCGGACGGGCGCCGACCCAGATACGCAGTATTTT
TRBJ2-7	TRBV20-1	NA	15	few	CSASAVSREAYEQYF	TGCAGTGCTAGTGCCGTCTCCAGAGAAGCCTACGAGCAGTACTTC
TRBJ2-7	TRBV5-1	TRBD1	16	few	CASSSPGQGASREQYF	TGCGCCAGCAGCTCCCCGGGACAGGGGGCAAGTCGGGAGCAGTACTTC
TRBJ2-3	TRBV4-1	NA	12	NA	CASSQDGDTQYF	TGCGCCAGCAGCCAAGATGGAGATACGCAGTATTTT
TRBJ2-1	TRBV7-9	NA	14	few	CASSLTGQGNEQFF	TGTGCCAGCAGCTTAACTGGGCAGGGAAATGAGCAGTTCTTC
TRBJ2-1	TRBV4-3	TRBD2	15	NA	CASSQLPSGVNEQFF	TGCGCCAGCAGCCAACTTCCTAGCGGGGTCAATGAGCAGTTCTTC
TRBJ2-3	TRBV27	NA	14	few	CASSLSYSTDTQYF	TGTGCCAGCAGTTTGAGCTACTCCACAGATACGCAGTATTTT
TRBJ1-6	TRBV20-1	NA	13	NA	CSARAAGGSPLHF	TGCAGTGCTAGAGCCGCGGGAGGTTCACCCCTCCACTTT
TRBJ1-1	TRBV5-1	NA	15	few	CASTIGGTVNTEAFF	TGCGCCAGCACGATTGGAGGGACTGTGAACACTGAAGCTTTCTTT
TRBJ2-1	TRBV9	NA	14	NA	CASSGAGVHNEQFF	TGTGCCAGCAGCGGTGCTGGGGTCCACAATGAGCAGTTCTTC
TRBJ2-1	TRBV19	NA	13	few	CASSIGPRGEQFF	TGTGCCAGTAGTATCGGACCGAGGGGTGAGCAGTTCTTC
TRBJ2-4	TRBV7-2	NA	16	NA	CASSTPETLAKNIQYF	TGTGCCAGCAGCACTCCAGAGACATTAGCCAAAAACATTCAGTACTTC
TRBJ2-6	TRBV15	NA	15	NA	CATSGGTAGANVLTF	TGTGCCACCAGCGGCGGGACAGCTGGGGCCAACGTCCTGACTTTC
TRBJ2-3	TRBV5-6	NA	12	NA	CASSPSSDTQYF	TGTGCCAGCAGCCCGTCCTCAGATACGCAGTATTTT